These 26 T cell receptor beta chains came from one sample sequenced in a study of Tregs in tolerant kidney transplant recipients. The repertoire was sequenced with immunoSEQ multiplex PCR; TCRdb's copy has only in-frame clones and lacks some. The table has 50,000 or so clones, roughly 89% seen once; the top ten hold about 0.7%. The sample was Tregs from blood. The source of these receptors is a human donor in good health.

This clone was observed once. CDR3 nucleotide sequence: TGTGCCAGCAGCCAACGAGCGGGAGACGGTACGCAGTATTTT. It translates to CASSQRAGDGTQYF. This chain connects TRBV14 to TRBJ2-3; 8 positions agree with TRBD2. The CDR3 has 14 residues. Germline lookup yields CDR1 SGHDN and CDR2 FVKESK. J gave up 8 bases and V 2 bases, and 6 bases lay outside the gene matches.

This chain links TRBV25-1 with TRBJ2-2; TRBD2 aligns across 8 bases. J was trimmed by 4 bases and V by 3 bases; bases with no gene match: 7. From germline, CDR1 is MGHDK and CDR2 SYGVNS. The CDR3 totals 16 residues. CDR3 sequence reads: CASSDGRGGPTGELFF. CDR3 bases: TGTGCCAGCAGTGATGGACGGGGGGGCCCCACCGGGGAGCTGTTTTTT.

A single count supports this clone. The chain is built from TRBV6-5 and TRBJ2-3; weak D call: TRBD1 (6 bases). The germline V gene encodes CDR1 MNHEY and CDR2 SVGAGI. The CDR3 runs 16 residues. V was clipped by 0 bases and J by 0 bases, with 10 bases between them. The CDR3 reads CASSYSTGVSTDTQYF. CDR3 bases: TGTGCCAGCAGTTACTCGACAGGCGTCAGCACAGATACGCAGTATTTT.

The V gene is TRBV6-5, the J gene TRBJ2-1; tentative D call: TRBD2 (6 bases). V was cut by 6 bases and J by 0 bases, with 12 bases left in between. CDR3 length: 15 amino acids. Per germline, CDR1 MNHEY and CDR2 SVGAGI. The CDR3 protein is CASSYDGSSYNEQFF. CDR3 nucleotide sequence: TGTGCCAGCAGCTACGACGGGAGCTCCTACAATGAGCAGTTCTTC.

The V gene is TRBV6-6, the J gene TRBJ2-1; TRBD2 agrees at 11 bases. This CDR3 spans 15 amino acids. Looked up from germline, CDR1 is MNHNY and CDR2 is SVGAGI (reference sequence). V shed 0 bases and J 9 bases; nucleotides not matched to a gene: 4. CDR3 nucleotides: TGTGCCAGCAGTTACTCAACTAGCGGGAGAGGTGAGCAGTTCTTC. Amino acid sequence: CASSYSTSGRGEQFF.

The genes are TRBV2 and TRBJ2-2, with TRBD1 identical over 7 bases. This CDR3 has 18 amino acids. CDR1 and CDR2 (germline): SNHLY, FYNNEI. J was trimmed by 0 bases and V by 5 bases; bases with no gene match: 12. The CDR3 region has the DNA TGTGCCAGCAGTACCAACGTTCAGACAGGGCCGAACACCGGGGAGCTGTTTTTT. Encoded protein: CASSTNVQTGPNTGELFF.

The chain recombines TRBV5-1 with TRBJ2-5; 9 bases match TRBD1. Germline lookup yields CDR1 SGHRS and CDR2 YFSETQ. The CDR3 covers 15 residues. With V trimmed by 5 bases and J by 5 bases, 10 bases remained unmatched. CDR3 sequence (DNA): TGCGCCAGCAGAAAGGGACAGGGCTGGGTGGAGACCCAGTACTTC. This translates into CASRKGQGWVETQYF.

V is TRBV28 and J is TRBJ1-2; no reliable D call. V lost 3 bases to trimming and J lost 3 bases, with 2 bases between them. The CDR3 is 11 amino acids. The V gene's germline CDR1 is MDHEN and CDR2 SYDVKM. Here the CDR3 DNA reads TGTGCCAGCAGTTTGGACTATGGCTACACCTTC. Protein: CASSLDYGYTF.

The gene calls are TRBV11-1 and TRBJ1-4; D remains ambiguous. V lost 6 bases, J lost 3 bases, and 8 bases lay in between. This CDR3 is 13 amino acids long. Per germline, CDR1 SGHAT and CDR2 FQDESV (reference sequence). CDR3 residues: CASRESANEKLFF. CDR3 DNA: TGTGCCAGCAGGGAATCGGCTAATGAAAAACTGTTTTTT.

The rearrangement joins TRBV14 to TRBJ2-5; TRBD2 aligns across 7 bases. V dropped 3 bases and J dropped 7; count of bases not matched to a gene: 5. Looked up from germline, CDR1 is SGHDN and CDR2 is FVKESK. This CDR3 spans 13 amino acids. DNA of the CDR3: TGTGCCAGCAGCCAGGCCCCGGGGGGGACCCAGTACTTC. Its protein product is CASSQAPGGTQYF.

The CDR3 region has the DNA TGTGCCAGCCGGGAGGCGGGGCAGCCCCAGCATTTT. It translates to CASREAGQPQHF. V gene TRBV6-5 combines with J gene TRBJ1-5; D gene uncertain. V was trimmed by 8 bases and J by 7 bases, leaving 12 bases between them. Germline V gene sequence: CDR1 MNHEY, CDR2 SVGAGI. This CDR3 spans 12 amino acids.

This clone has only one observation. The chain couples TRBV18 to TRBJ2-7, with 7 bases lining up with TRBD1. In germline, CDR1 is KGHSH, CDR2 LQKENI. Unmatched junction bases numbered 5, after V lost 4 bases and J lost 2 bases. The CDR3 consists of 14 residues. CDR3 sequence: CASSLSTGPYEQYF. The CDR3 nucleotides are TGTGCCAGCTCACTGTCGACAGGGCCCTACGAGCAGTACTTC. The full variable domain, its missing parts supplied by reference TRBV18 and TRBJ2-7, is NAGVMQNPRHLVRRRGQEARLRCSPMKGHSHVYWYRQLPEEGLKFMVYLQKENIIDESGMPKERFSAEFPKEGPSILRIQQVVRGDSAAYFCASSLSTGPYEQYFGPGTRLTVT.

The chain is built from TRBV4-1 and TRBJ2-1, with 8 bases that match TRBD2. This CDR3 region has 16 residues. The junction had 6 bases not matched to a gene; V was cut back by 1 base and J by 4 bases. Per the germline V gene, CDR1 is MGHRA and CDR2 is YSYEKL. The CDR3 DNA follows: TGCGCCAGCAGCCAAGCGAGCGGGAGTAGGTACAATGAGCAGTTCTTC. It codes for CASSQASGSRYNEQFF.

The CDR3 loop reads CASSSGGTGTDTQYF. The CDR3 DNA sequence: TGTGCCAGCAGCTCTGGGGGAACCGGCACAGATACGCAGTATTTT. V is TRBV7-6 and J is TRBJ2-3; perhaps D is TRBD1 or TRBD2 (5 bases each). Trimming removed 4 bases from V and 1 base from J, with 12 bases in between. This CDR3 spans 15 amino acids. Germline CDR1 reads SGHVS; CDR2 reads FNYEAQ.

This sequence joins TRBV7-3 and TRBJ2-7; 9 bases align to TRBD1. V trimming: 5 bases; J trimming: 2 bases; junction bases outside the gene matches: 7. CDR3 size: 15 residues. The germline V gene encodes CDR1 SGHTA and CDR2 FQGTGA. The CDR3 region has the DNA TGTGCCAGCAGCCCGAACAGGGGGCTAGCCTACGAGCAGTACTTC. Amino acids: CASSPNRGLAYEQYF.

CDR3 in DNA: TGTGCCAGCAGTGACCTAGGGCGTTTAACAGATACGCAGTATTTT. Protein: CASSDLGRLTDTQYF. This chain uses TRBV25-1 with TRBJ2-3; D is unresolved. V lost 3 bases and J 3 bases, leaving 13 bases between the germline ends. The CDR3 covers 15 residues. CDR1 and CDR2 (germline): MGHDK, SYGVNS.

The rearrangement links TRBV13 to TRBJ2-7; D not certain. CDR1 is PRHDT and CDR2 is FYEKMQ in the germline V gene (reference sequence). This CDR3 is 14 amino acids long. Trimming shortened V by 2 bases and J by 5 bases, and 13 bases separated the two germline ends. This CDR3 is CASSLSRVGHEQYF. DNA for the CDR3: TGTGCCAGCAGCTTAAGCCGCGTAGGTCACGAGCAGTACTTC.

This chain links TRBV19 with TRBJ2-1, with 7 bases identical to TRBD1. The CDR3 has 16 residues. The V gene's germline CDR1 is LNHDA and CDR2 SQIVND (reference sequence). V was clipped by 3 bases and J by 4 bases; unmatched bases: 9. CDR3 DNA sequence: TGTGCCAGTAGTATTCGACAGGGCACGGTTTACAATGAGCAGTTCTTC. This codes for CASSIRQGTVYNEQFF. Complete variable domain (other parts from reference TRBV19 and TRBJ2-1): DGGITQSPKYLFRKEGQNVTLSCEQNLNHDAMYWYRQDPGQGLRLIYYSQIVNDFQKGDIAEGYSVSREKKESFPLTVTSAQKNPTAFYLCASSIRQGTVYNEQFFGPGTRLTVL.

The chain links TRBV7-9 to TRBJ2-7; 12 bases are shared with TRBD1. The CDR3 is 13 residues long. Trimming took 10 bases from V and 6 from J; bases not matched to a gene: 7. Germline V gene sequence: CDR1 SEHNR, CDR2 FQNEAQ (reference sequence). This CDR3 reads CATRDRGPGEQYF. For the CDR3, the DNA is TGTGCCACCCGGGACAGGGGGCCAGGCGAGCAGTACTTC.

A remark on this clone: Different DNA sequences within this sample yield the same CDR3. The CDR3 sequence: CSARGVTEAFF. CDR3 nucleotide sequence: TGCAGTGCTAGAGGGGTCACTGAAGCTTTCTTT. The chain links TRBV20-1 to TRBJ1-1; no clear D gene. The germline V gene has CDR1 DFQATT and CDR2 SNEGSKA (reference sequence). Trimming took off 1 base at V and 4 bases at J, with 4 bases between the two ends. CDR3 size: 11 residues.

This chain links TRBV5-6 with TRBJ2-2, with D perhaps TRBD1 (6 bases). The germline gives CDR1 SGHDT, CDR2 YYEEEE. V was pared by 3 bases and J by 7 bases, with 16 bases between. The CDR3 has 15 amino acids. CDR3 residues: CASSSRTGFGGELFF. In nucleotides, the CDR3 is TGTGCCAGCAGCTCTCGAACAGGGTTTGGCGGGGAGCTGTTTTTT.

The chain carries TRBV30 and TRBJ1-1, with D uncertain. The CDR3 runs 14 residues. Trimming stripped 0 bases from V and 4 bases from J, with 12 bases between. From germline, CDR1 is GTSNPN and CDR2 SVGIG (reference sequence). Here the CDR3 DNA reads TGTGCCTGGAGTGTTCCCCTCTGGACCACTGAAGCTTTCTTT. Translating gives CAWSVPLWTTEAFF. The full variable domain, completed using reference TRBV30 and TRBJ1-1, is SQTIHQWPATLVQPVGSPLSLECTVEGTSNPNLYWYRQAAGRGLQLLFYSVGIGQISSEVPQNLSASRPQDRQFILSSKKLLLSDSGFYLCAWSVPLWTTEAFFGQGTRLTVV.

The gene calls are TRBV5-4 and TRBJ1-6; D is ambiguous. This CDR3 is 11 amino acids long. The ends were cut back, 5 bases at V and 9 bases at J, with 6 bases in the middle. CDR1 is SGHNT, CDR2 YYREEE, per germline (reference sequence). The CDR3 coding sequence is TGTGCCAGCAGGGGTACTTCACCCCTCCACTTT. Its translation: CASRGTSPLHF.

The chain uses TRBV18 and TRBJ2-4; D is perhaps TRBD2 (5 bases). The CDR3 has 14 residues. Trimming took 6 bases from V and 0 from J, leaving 9 bases between them. CDR1 is KGHSH, CDR2 LQKENI, per germline. DNA for the CDR3: TGTGCCAGCTCTTCGGGGTTAGCCAAAAACATTCAGTACTTC. Its protein product is CASSSGLAKNIQYF.

The genes are TRBV10-2 and TRBJ1-1; unclear D gene. This CDR3 comprises 14 residues. The germline V gene encodes CDR1 WSHSY and CDR2 SAAADI. V was trimmed by 4 bases and J by 7 bases, leaving 16 bases between them. CDR3 bases: TGCGCCAGCAGTGGACGGATTCGGTTAGGTGAAGCTTTCTTT. As protein: CASSGRIRLGEAFF.

On this clone: A read error may account for a junction end that differs from germline. The chain is built from TRBV15 and TRBJ2-2; 7 positions match TRBD2. The CDR3 has 18 amino acids. CDR1 is LNHNV and CDR2 is YYDKDF in the germline V gene (reference sequence). This chain's CDR3 is CAPSPPIGTIGNTGELFF. Written as DNA, the CDR3 is TGTGCCCCCAGTCCACCAATCGGGACTATCGGAAACACCGGGGAGCTGTTTTTT. Using reference TRBV15 and TRBJ2-2 for the parts outside the CDR3, the full variable domain is DAMVIQNPRYQVTQFGKPVTLSCSQTLNHNVMYWYQQKSSQAPKLLFHYYDKDFNNEADTPDNFQSRRPNTSFCFLDIRSPGLGDTAMYLCAPSPPIGTIGNTGELFFGEGSRLTVL.